These 24 T cell receptor beta chains were sequenced from one sample in a study of early T cells in non-severe SARS-CoV-2 infection. TCRdb ran MiXCR on the 5' RACE reads and lists one entry per CDR3 protein. The table records tens of thousands of distinct CDR3 sequences, 12% of them present only once. Sequenced sample: whole blood. The receptors stem from an adult who was a healthcare worker with PCR-confirmed SARS-CoV-2 infection or an uninfected control (not recorded which).

The rearrangement joins TRBV29-1 to TRBJ2-3; perhaps TRBD1 as D (5 bases). V lost 8 bases to trimming and J lost 2 bases, with 17 bases between them. This CDR3 is built from 14 residues. Germline CDR1 reads SQVTM; CDR2 reads ANQGSEA. The DNA for the CDR3 is TGCAGCACTGACGGTCAGGGTGACACAGATACGCAGTATTTT. Amino acids: CSTDGQGDTDTQYF.

The CDR3 sequence is CASRTLGQPSGANVLTF. CDR3 nucleotide sequence: TGTGCCAGCAGAACTTTGGGACAACCCTCTGGGGCCAACGTCCTGACTTTC. The rearrangement joins TRBV28 to TRBJ2-6, with D perhaps matching TRBD1 (6 bases). Trimming stripped 6 bases from V and 0 bases from J, with 15 bases between. CDR1 and CDR2 from the germline V gene are MDHEN and SYDVKM. The CDR3 is 17 residues long.

This clonotype was detected ten times or more. V is TRBV6-6 and J is TRBJ2-3; possibly TRBD1 for D (6 bases). There are 15 residues in the CDR3. Germline assignment: CDR1 MNHNY and CDR2 SVGAGI (reference sequence). V was pared by 6 bases and J by 8 bases, with 21 bases between. The CDR3 coding sequence is TGTGCCAGCAGGGTGGGGACATCTCCAACGGGTACGCAGTATTTT. Amino acid sequence: CASRVGTSPTGTQYF.

This clonotype was found many times. The chain employs TRBV29-1 and TRBJ2-3; 13 positions match TRBD2. With V trimmed by 0 bases and J by 6 bases, 18 bases remained unmatched. CDR3 length equals 20 residues. The germline gives CDR1 SQVTM, CDR2 ANQGSEA. The DNA of the CDR3 is TGCAGCGTTGAAGATCCCTTGACAGGAGATGGACTAGCGGGAGCCGATACGCAGTATTTT. Translation gives CSVEDPLTGDGLAGADTQYF.

In this sample, this clonotype turned up a few times. The V call is TRBV28, the J call TRBJ2-1; 10 positions match TRBD2. Germline CDR1 is MDHEN and CDR2 is SYDVKM. Losses at the gene ends were 7 bases for V and 7 bases for J; bases not matched to a gene: 10. This CDR3 is 15 amino acids long. CDR3 sequence reads: CASTAPGLAINEQFF. CDR3 coding DNA: TGTGCCAGCACCGCTCCGGGACTAGCGATAAATGAGCAGTTCTTC.

This clonotype is labeled as medium-sized. The chain is built from TRBV28 and TRBJ2-3, with 9 bases fitting TRBD1. With 4 bases clipped from V and 0 bases from J, the junction kept 2 bases outside the gene matches. The V gene's germline CDR1 is MDHEN and CDR2 SYDVKM. The CDR3 is 15 residues long. CDR3 DNA: TGTGCCAGCAGTTGGGACAGGGTTAGCACAGATACGCAGTATTTT. This gives the protein CASSWDRVSTDTQYF.

The J gene is TRBJ2-7, the V gene TRBV28, with 7 bases fitting TRBD2. The CDR3 runs to 14 residues. Germline values: CDR1 MDHEN, CDR2 SYDVKM. J lost 2 bases, V lost 3 bases, and 4 bases had no gene match. In DNA form, the CDR3 reads TGTGCCAGCAGTTTGGGCGGGAGTCCCTACGAGCAGTACTTC. Translating gives CASSLGGSPYEQYF.

This clonotype has a count of ten or more. The chain employs TRBV29-1 and TRBJ2-5; TRBD2 might be the D (5 bases). Germline V gene data show CDR1 as SQVTM and CDR2 as ANQGSEA. The CDR3 has 14 amino acids. V lost 0 bases and J 4 bases, leaving 12 bases between the germline ends. CDR3 loop: CSVEDEGLIETQYF. For the CDR3, the DNA is TGCAGCGTTGAAGATGAGGGCCTGATAGAGACCCAGTACTTC.

This clonotype came up many times. The V call is TRBV7-6, the J call TRBJ2-2; D is possibly TRBD1 (7 bases). CDR1 SGHVS and CDR2 FNYEAQ come from the germline V gene. Trimming took off 7 bases at V and 2 bases at J, with 14 bases between the two ends. CDR3 length: 15 amino acids. The CDR3 bases are TGTGCCAGCACCGCGGGGACAGATAACACCGGGGAGCTGTTTTTT. Translated: CASTAGTDNTGELFF.

This clonotype occurred many times. The V gene is TRBV19, the J gene TRBJ1-2; D is uncertain. In germline, CDR1 is LNHDA, CDR2 SQIVND (reference sequence). Trimming cost V 7 bases and J 5 bases, with 20 bases left between them. This CDR3 has 15 residues. CDR3 in amino acids: CASTSSAGVGYGYTF. The CDR3 coding sequence is TGTGCCAGTACCTCATCCGCAGGCGTGGGATATGGCTACACCTTC.

There are many counts of this clonotype. CDR3 residues: CASSRGTPEVNEQYF. In DNA, the CDR3 is TGTGCCAGCAGCCGGGGCACCCCCGAAGTGAACGAGCAGTACTTC. The rearrangement uses TRBV4-2 and TRBJ2-7, with D perhaps TRBD1 (5 bases). CDR1 is LGHNA, CDR2 YNFKEQ, per germline. The CDR3 length is 15 residues. The ends were cut back, 4 bases at V and 5 bases at J, with 18 bases in the middle.

This clonotype was seen only a few times. V and J are TRBV27 and TRBJ2-7; TRBD1 matches 8 bases. CDR3 length equals 15 residues. Germline V gene sequence: CDR1 MNHEY, CDR2 SMNVEV (reference sequence). J gave up 0 bases and V 4 bases, and 5 bases lay outside the gene matches. The CDR3 here is CASSSYRGSSYEQYF. The CDR3 bases are TGTGCCAGCAGTTCTTACAGGGGGAGCTCCTACGAGCAGTACTTC.

This clonotype occurred a few times. CDR3 DNA sequence: TGTGCCTGGGCCCGGCGGGGTCCCCTGGAGGGTGAGCAGTTCTTC. Its translation: CAWARRGPLEGEQFF. The chain combines TRBV30 with TRBJ2-1; possible D gene TRBD2, 6 bases. The CDR3 contains 15 residues. V was trimmed by 5 bases and J by 9 bases, leaving 23 bases between them. Germline loops: CDR1 GTSNPN, CDR2 SVGIG (reference sequence). Full variable domain (remainder filled in from reference TRBV30 and TRBJ2-1): SQTIHQWPATLVQPVGSPLSLECTVEGTSNPNLYWYRQAAGRGLQLLFYSVGIGQISSEVPQNLSASRPQDRQFILSSKKLLLSDSGFYLCAWARRGPLEGEQFFGPGTRLTVL.

This chain joins TRBV27 and TRBJ2-7, with a possible D match to TRBD1 (6 bases). Trimming took 6 bases from V and 3 from J, leaving 18 bases between them. The CDR3 is 15 amino acids. Germline CDR1 MNHEY, CDR2 SMNVEV (reference sequence). The CDR3 spells CASRPSPGQIYEQYF. The CDR3 region has the DNA TGTGCCAGCAGACCCTCCCCCGGACAGATCTACGAGCAGTACTTC.

In this sample, this clonotype turned up a few times. The chain couples TRBV15 to TRBJ2-3, with D tentatively TRBD1 (6 bases). The germline gives CDR1 LNHNV, CDR2 YYDKDF (reference sequence). The CDR3 consists of 15 residues. V lost 3 bases to trimming and J lost 3 bases, with 13 bases between them. CDR3 residues: CATSRTGRGTDTQYF. Written as DNA, the CDR3 is TGTGCCACCAGCAGGACAGGACGTGGGACAGATACGCAGTATTTT. Combining the CDR3 with reference TRBV15 and TRBJ2-3 gives the whole variable domain DAMVIQNPRYQVTQFGKPVTLSCSQTLNHNVMYWYQQKSSQAPKLLFHYYDKDFNNEADTPDNFQSRRPNTSFCFLDIRSPGLGDTAMYLCATSRTGRGTDTQYFGPGTRLTVL.

This clonotype was seen at least ten times. The chain links TRBV3-1 to TRBJ2-7, with no clear D. Trimming stripped 3 bases from V and 0 bases from J, with 9 bases between. This CDR3 contains 14 residues. Per germline, CDR1 LGHDT and CDR2 YNNKEL (reference sequence). DNA for the CDR3: TGTGCCAGCAGCCACCCGCGGTCCTCCTACGAGCAGTACTTC. It encodes CASSHPRSSYEQYF.

This clonotype occurred a few times. The chain has TRBV19 and TRBJ2-7; the match to TRBD1 covers 7 bases. There are 16 residues in the CDR3. V dropped 6 bases and J dropped 0; count of bases not matched to a gene: 11. The germline CDR1 and CDR2 sequences are LNHDA and SQIVND (reference sequence). CDR3 loop: CASSSRTGQSSYEQYF. In DNA, the CDR3 is TGTGCCAGTAGCTCGAGGACGGGACAGAGCTCCTACGAGCAGTACTTC.

In its sample, this clonotype was seen many times. This chain uses TRBV5-1 with TRBJ1-1; D ambiguous. The CDR3 has 16 amino acids. CDR1 is SGHRS, CDR2 YFSETQ, per germline. Trimming removed 2 bases from V and 7 bases from J, with 21 bases in between. CDR3 bases: TGCGCCAGCAGCTTTGGCGGGCAGCAAGCCCTAATTGAAGCTTTCTTT. As protein: CASSFGGQQALIEAFF.

This clonotype was counted ten times or more. The rearrangement joins TRBV7-2 to TRBJ2-7; 10 nucleotides line up with TRBD1. Trimming removed 6 bases from V and 1 base from J; junction bases left unmatched: 6. Germline V CDR1 and CDR2: SGHTA, FQGNSA. CDR3 size: 15 residues. The CDR3 DNA reads TGTGCCAGCAGGGTACGGGACAGGGGATCCTACGAGCAGTACTTC. This codes for CASRVRDRGSYEQYF.

This clonotype has more than one count but fewer than ten. The chain is built from TRBV29-1 and TRBJ2-7; TRBD1 matches 12 bases. Germline values: CDR1 SQVTM, CDR2 ANQGSEA. With 5 bases clipped from V and 6 bases from J, the junction kept 5 bases outside the gene matches. This CDR3 comprises 13 residues. This CDR3 is CSVRDRGPSEQYF. In DNA, the CDR3 is TGCAGCGTTCGGGACAGGGGGCCTAGCGAGCAGTACTTC.

This clonotype has ten or more counts. J is TRBJ2-7 and V is TRBV28; D may be TRBD1 (5 bases). V dropped 5 bases and J dropped 5 bases, with 22 bases sitting between them. From germline, CDR1 is MDHEN and CDR2 SYDVKM. This CDR3 contains 16 residues. CDR3 nucleotide sequence: TGTGCCAGCAGTCCCGTGGGGCCTGGCTCCCTCCACGAGCAGTACTTC. Translation: CASSPVGPGSLHEQYF.

This clonotype came up many times. This rearrangement joins TRBV4-1 to TRBJ1-2; weak D call: TRBD1 (6 bases). The CDR3 extends over 17 amino acids. V was shortened by 1 base and J by 4 bases, with 19 bases between the two germline ends. In germline, CDR1 is MGHRA, CDR2 YSYEKL. CDR3 region: CASSQVGAPRDGYGYTF. The CDR3, as DNA: TGCGCCAGCAGCCAAGTGGGGGCCCCCAGGGACGGCTATGGCTACACCTTC.

The rearrangement joins TRBV2 to TRBJ1-3; D remains unclear. This CDR3 contains 14 residues. Germline CDR1 is SNHLY and CDR2 is FYNNEI. The V end was cut by 3 bases, the J end by 0 bases, with 6 bases between. Here the CDR3 DNA reads TGTGCCAGCAGTGATATCCTCTCTGGAAACACCATATATTTT. Amino acid sequence: CASSDILSGNTIYF.

This clonotype was counted at least ten times. This chain uses TRBV18 with TRBJ2-5; the D gene is possibly TRBD2 (6 bases). Trimming removed 1 base from V and 10 bases from J, with 10 bases in between. Germline CDR1 and CDR2: KGHSH and LQKENI. The CDR3 runs to 12 residues. The CDR3 region is CASSPRGDGQYF. DNA of the CDR3: TGTGCCAGCTCACCACGCGGGGACGGCCAGTACTTC.